This T cell receptor (beta chain) was retrieved from a study of control samples from healthy donors and cancer patients. The CDR3 is made up of 13 amino acids. The V gene lost 6 bases and the J gene lost 1 base, with 9 bases spanning the gap. Germline lookup yields CDR1 MNHEY and CDR2 SVGAGI. The method was immunoSEQ multiplex PCR; TCRdb's version includes in-frame clones alone and lacks a portion of them. The data contain about 160,000 clones, over 85% of them seen just once; the ten biggest clones take up around 9.3%. The receptor was isolated from a woman between 40 and 50 years old in good health. V gene TRBV6-5 combines with J gene TRBJ1-1; D possibly corresponds to TRBD1 (6 bases). Sequencing was carried out using blood. The DNA of the CDR3 is TGTGCCAGCAGGCCGACAGGGAACACTGAAGCTTTCTTT. It encodes CASRPTGNTEAFF.